A selection of T cell receptor beta chains follows, all from one sample in a study of blood T cell repertoires in COVID-19. Sequencing was performed with immunoSEQ multiplex PCR; in TCRdb, only in-frame clones are kept and a portion is missing. The sample has approximately 310,000 clones; 70% to 90% are singletons. Input material: PBMCs or T cells enriched from blood (not recorded which). The source of these receptors is a man aged 30 to 39 who had recovered from COVID-19. Each CDR3 is given with its conserved first and last residue. A D gene is named only where the DNA matches it firmly. Clone size, where shown, is once, few, many, or a class for clones that have expanded.

TRBJ1-1	TRBD1	NA	TRBV3-1/TRBV3-2	CASSQPRAGTGFMNTEAFF	TGTGCCAGCAGCCAACCCCGCGCCGGGACAGGTTTCATGAACACTGAAGCTTTCTTT
TRBJ1-5	TRBD1	NA	TRBV5-1	CASSVTGGNQPQHF	TGCGCCAGCAGCGTAACAGGGGGCAATCAGCCCCAGCATTTT
TRBJ1-5	NA	NA	TRBV29-1	CSVGVASNQPQHF	TGCAGCGTCGGAGTGGCTAGCAATCAGCCCCAGCATTTT
TRBJ2-7	NA	NA	TRBV19	CASSITAPDYEQYF	TGTGCCAGTAGTATTACAGCCCCTGACTACGAGCAGTACTTC
TRBJ1-6	TRBD1	NA	TRBV30	CAWEVGTWTGSLSYNSPLHF	TGTGCCTGGGAAGTGGGAACGTGGACAGGTAGCCTGTCCTATAATTCACCCCTCCACTTT
TRBJ2-1	NA	NA	TRBV11-2	CASSFLLSSYNEQFF	TGTGCCAGCAGCTTCCTCCTAAGCTCCTACAATGAGCAGTTCTTC
TRBJ1-1	TRBD1	NA	TRBV5-6	CASSLQDRGMLAEAFF	TGTGCCAGCAGCTTGCAGGACAGGGGCATGTTGGCTGAAGCTTTCTTT
TRBJ2-2	NA	NA	TRBV19	CASSIGGSTGELFF	TGTGCCAGTAGTATAGGAGGGTCCACCGGGGAGCTGTTTTTT
TRBJ1-6	NA	once	TRBV6-5	CASSYYRDMALHF	TGTGCCAGCAGTTACTACCGGGACATGGCCCTCCACTTT
TRBJ1-2	TRBD1	once	TRBV9	CASSVGQGGPYGYTF	TGTGCCAGCAGCGTAGGACAGGGTGGCCCTTATGGCTACACCTTC
TRBJ2-2	NA	NA	TRBV18	CASSPTVLDTTGELFF	TGTGCCAGCTCACCAACGGTGTTAGATACCACCGGGGAGCTGTTTTTT
TRBJ1-3	NA	NA	TRBV9	CASSPQDPRLSGNTIYF	TGTGCCAGCAGCCCACAGGACCCAAGGCTCTCTGGAAACACCATATATTTT
TRBJ1-6	TRBD1	NA	TRBV9	CASSVTGTANSPLHF	TGTGCCAGCAGCGTCACCGGGACAGCTAATTCACCCCTCCACTTT
TRBJ1-3	NA	NA	TRBV19	CASSIYVGGSGNTIYF	TGTGCCAGTAGTATATACGTCGGGGGCTCTGGAAACACCATATATTTT
TRBJ1-4	NA	NA	TRBV20-1	CSASPGSRAKLFF	TGCAGTGCTAGTCCGGGGAGTCGTGCAAAACTGTTTTTT
TRBJ1-2	TRBD1	NA	TRBV30	CAWSVGTDYGYTF	TGTGCCTGGAGTGTTGGGACAGACTATGGCTACACCTTC
TRBJ2-7	TRBD1	NA	TRBV24-1	CATSDLNRGTYEQYF	TGTGCCACCAGTGATTTGAACAGGGGGACGTACGAGCAGTACTTC
TRBJ2-7	NA	NA	TRBV7-2	CASSRGSYEQYF	TGTGCCAGCAGCCGGGGCTCCTACGAGCAGTACTTC
TRBJ2-7	TRBD2	many	TRBV6-4	CASSVLPTSGPYEQYF	TGTGCCAGCAGTGTCCTCCCGACTAGCGGACCCTACGAGCAGTACTTC
TRBJ1-6	NA	NA	TRBV2	CASSPEGLFSYNSPLHF	TGTGCCAGCAGCCCGGAGGGGTTATTCTCCTATAATTCACCCCTCCACTTT
TRBJ1-5	TRBD1	NA	TRBV15	CATSSRDRGRIQHF	TGTGCCACCAGCAGCCGGGACAGGGGGAGAATTCAGCATTTT
TRBJ2-7	NA	NA	TRBV4-2	CASSQGGGYEQYF	TGTGCCAGCAGCCAAGGGGGAGGCTACGAGCAGTACTTC
TRBJ1-6	TRBD1	NA	TRBV6-4	CASSDDRANSPLHF	TGTGCCAGCAGTGACGACAGGGCCAATTCACCCCTCCACTTT
TRBJ1-3	NA	NA	TRBV29-1	CSVGAFSGNTIYF	TGCAGCGTTGGGGCCTTCTCTGGAAACACCATATATTTT
TRBJ1-2	TRBD1	NA	TRBV7-9	CASSLDGTGGIGGYTF	TGTGCCAGCAGCTTAGACGGGACAGGGGGGATTGGTGGCTACACCTTC
TRBJ1-5	NA	NA	TRBV5-6	CASSYGFFSNQPQHF	TGTGCCAGCAGCTACGGGTTTTTCAGCAATCAGCCCCAGCATTTT
TRBJ1-5	NA	NA	TRBV4-1	CASSQDTGQGQPQHF	TGCGCCAGCAGCCAAGATACAGGGCAAGGTCAGCCCCAGCATTTT
TRBJ2-5	NA	NA	TRBV3-1/TRBV3-2	CASSQDRVVVTQYF	TGTGCCAGCAGCCAAGACAGGGTAGTCGTGACCCAGTACTTC
TRBJ2-2	NA	few	TRBV19	CASSIAGNTGELFF	TGTGCCAGTAGTATAGCAGGGAACACCGGGGAGCTGTTTTTT
TRBJ2-5	NA	NA	TRBV6-5	CASNRRGQPQETQYF	TGTGCCAGCAATCGACGTGGGCAACCACAAGAGACCCAGTACTTC
TRBJ2-7	TRBD1	NA	TRBV3-1/TRBV3-2	CASSQVQGAEQYF	TGTGCCAGCAGCCAAGTACAGGGGGCCGAGCAGTACTTC